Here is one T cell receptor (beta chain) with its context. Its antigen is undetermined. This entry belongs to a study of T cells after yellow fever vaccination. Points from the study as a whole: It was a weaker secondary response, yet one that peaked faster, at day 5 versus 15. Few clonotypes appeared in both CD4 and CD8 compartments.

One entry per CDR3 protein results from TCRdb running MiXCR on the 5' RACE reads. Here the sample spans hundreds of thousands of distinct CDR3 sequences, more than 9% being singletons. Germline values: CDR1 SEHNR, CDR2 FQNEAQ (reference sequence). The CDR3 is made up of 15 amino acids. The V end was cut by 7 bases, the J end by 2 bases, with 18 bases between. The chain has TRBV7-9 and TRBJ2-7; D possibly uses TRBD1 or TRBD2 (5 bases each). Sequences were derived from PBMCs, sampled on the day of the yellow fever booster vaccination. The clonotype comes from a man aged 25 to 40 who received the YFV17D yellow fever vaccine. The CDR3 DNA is TGTGCCAGCACCAAAGCCGGGACCGGGGCCTACGAGCAGTACTTC. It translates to CASTKAGTGAYEQYF.